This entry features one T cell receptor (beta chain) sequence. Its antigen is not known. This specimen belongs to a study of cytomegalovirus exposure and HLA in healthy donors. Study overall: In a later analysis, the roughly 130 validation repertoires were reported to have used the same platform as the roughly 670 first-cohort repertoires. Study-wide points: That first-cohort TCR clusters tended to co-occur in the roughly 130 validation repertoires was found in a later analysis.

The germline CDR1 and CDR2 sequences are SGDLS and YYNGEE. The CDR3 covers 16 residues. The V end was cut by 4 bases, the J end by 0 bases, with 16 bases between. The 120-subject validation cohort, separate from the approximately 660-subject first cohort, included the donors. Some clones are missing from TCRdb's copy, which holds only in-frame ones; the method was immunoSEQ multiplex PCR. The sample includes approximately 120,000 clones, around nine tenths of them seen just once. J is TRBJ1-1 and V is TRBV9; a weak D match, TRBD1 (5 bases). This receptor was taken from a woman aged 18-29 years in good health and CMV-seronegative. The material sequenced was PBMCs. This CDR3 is CASSSRGGGLNTEAFF. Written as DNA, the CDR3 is TGTGCCAGCAGCTCCCGGGGCGGGGGATTGAACACTGAAGCTTTCTTT.